These 10 T cell receptor beta chains share one sample of origin, sequenced in a study of metastatic and nonmetastatic thyroid tumors. Using MiXCR, TCRdb re-called clones from the PCR reads. This sample has 30,000 to 35,000 clones, with about 29% found just once. None of the patients had undergone any treatment ahead of thyroid surgery. The material sequenced was blood. Receptors were obtained from a female donor with papillary thyroid cancer or a benign thyroid nodule (not recorded which). Some clones in this sample may be carry-over from other donors' samples.

This clone has only one observation. The rearrangement links TRBV20-1 to TRBJ2-7, with D possibly TRBD1 on 5 matching bases. Trimming took 3 bases from V and 5 from J, leaving 14 bases between them. The CDR3 spans 13 residues. From germline, CDR1 is DFQATT and CDR2 SNEGSKA (reference sequence). CDR3 coding DNA: TGCAGTGCTAGTAGTCAGGGTGAGGACGAGCAGTACTTC. The encoded protein is CSASSQGEDEQYF.

This clone was seen a handful of times. A junction boundary mismatches the germline segment, possibly from a read error. The rearrangement uses TRBV6-2 or TRBV6-3 and TRBJ1-1; possibly TRBD1 for D (5 bases). Looked up from germline, CDR1 is MNHEY and CDR2 is SVGEGT. The CDR3 is 13 amino acids. In DNA, the CDR3 is TGTGCCAGCAGTTACGGGGGGTTCAATGAAGCTTCCTTT. This encodes CASSYGGFNEASF.

The chain links TRBV7-9 to TRBJ1-4; 9 positions match TRBD1. CDR1 is SEHNR, CDR2 FQNEAQ, per germline (reference sequence). V shed 3 bases, J shed 7 bases, and the junction held 9 bases outside the gene matches. The CDR3 totals 16 residues. CDR3 in amino acids: CASSFRLDRGGEKLFF. CDR3 sequence (DNA): TGTGCCAGCAGCTTCCGATTAGACAGGGGGGGTGAAAAACTGTTTTTT.

The sample holds many counts of this clone. J is TRBJ1-4 and V is TRBV5-1; 7 bases align to TRBD1. CDR1 SGHRS and CDR2 YFSETQ come from the germline V gene. The ends lost 0 bases at V and 8 bases at J; junction bases unmatched: 13. This CDR3 is 17 amino acids long. CDR3 coding DNA: TGCGCCAGCAGCTTGGGAACCTTGACAGGGTTCGGGGAAAAACTGTTTTTT. It encodes CASSLGTLTGFGEKLFF.

By share of the sample, this clone is medium-sized (0.01 to 0.1%). The chain joins TRBV6-1 to TRBJ2-3; TRBD2 aligns across 13 bases. The CDR3 consists of 16 residues. The V gene end was trimmed by 5 bases and the J gene end by 2 bases; junction bases not matched to a gene: 4. CDR1 is MNHNS and CDR2 is SASEGT in the germline V gene. CDR3 bases: TGTGCCAGCAGTTCGGGACTAGCGGGAACCACAGATACGCAGTATTTT. It yields the protein CASSSGLAGTTDTQYF.

This clone has ten or more counts. V is TRBV29-1 and J is TRBJ1-1; maybe TRBD1 (6 bases). The ends were cut back, 3 bases at V and 4 bases at J, with 15 bases in the middle. Germline-derived CDR1 and CDR2 are SQVTM and ANQGSEA. The CDR3 extends over 14 amino acids. The CDR3 protein is CSVEVTGLGTEAFF. CDR3 coding DNA: TGCAGCGTTGAGGTAACAGGGCTGGGCACTGAAGCTTTCTTT.

Comment on this clone: Without the conserved terminal phenylalanine or tryptophan, this CDR3 likely stems from a read error. The chain has TRBV20-1 and TRBJ2-7, with a possible D match to TRBD2 (5 bases). The germline V gene encodes CDR1 DFQATT and CDR2 SNEGSKA (reference sequence). The V gene lost 3 bases and the J gene lost 7 bases, with 13 bases spanning the gap. The CDR3 contains 12 residues. CDR3 coding DNA: TGCAGTGCTAGTTTAGAGGGCTTGGAGCAGTACTCC. It codes for CSASLEGLEQYS.

This clone was observed many times. The chain has TRBV10-2 and TRBJ2-5, with 8 bases that match TRBD2. Germline V gives CDR1 WSHSY, CDR2 SAAADI. With V trimmed by 5 bases and J by 3 bases, 8 bases remained unmatched. The CDR3 spans 15 residues. Here the CDR3 reads CASSPSLLAEETQYF. The CDR3, as DNA: TGCGCCAGCAGTCCGTCTTTACTAGCGGAAGAGACCCAGTACTTC.

The chain employs TRBV7-2 and TRBJ2-7, with 8 bases matching TRBD2. This CDR3 has 14 amino acids. The germline V gene encodes CDR1 SGHTA and CDR2 FQGNSA. V lost 9 bases, J lost 9 bases, and 16 bases stayed unmatched. The CDR3 sequence: CASSPRLAWGGQYF. CDR3 sequence (DNA): TGTGCCAGTAGCCCCCGACTAGCGTGGGGGGGGCAGTACTTC.

Comments on this clone: The junction departs from the called germline gene at one end, perhaps through a read error. The chain uses TRBV6-4 and TRBJ2-2, with D hard to call. The CDR3 runs 14 residues. CDR1 is MRHNA, CDR2 SNTAGT, per germline. CDR3 coding DNA: TGTGCCAGCAGTGACGGGGTGGCCACCTGGGAGCTGTTTTTT. Translated, it gives CASSDGVATWELFF.